Given below is one T cell receptor beta chain in context. The record originates from a study of blood T cell repertoires in COVID-19. The overall study: Whether acute or convalescent, the COVID-19 samples came from the United States, Italy and Spain. PBMCs, B-cell-depleted T cells, or T cells provided the cDNA or gDNA that made up the material.

Some clones are missing from TCRdb's copy, which holds only in-frame ones; the method was immunoSEQ multiplex PCR. The sample has about 170,000 clones, about 86% seen once. Sequenced input: PBMCs or T cells enriched from blood (not recorded which). This receptor was identified in a woman between 50 and 59 years old in a cohort exposed to, infected with or recovered from COVID-19 (not recorded which).

Here the CDR3 reads CASSDRAEGYNEQFF. The CDR3 DNA reads TGTGCCAGCAGTGACAGAGCGGAGGGGTACAATGAGCAGTTCTTC. This rearrangement joins TRBV6-4 to TRBJ2-1; weak D call: TRBD2 (6 bases). Per the germline V gene, CDR1 is MRHNA and CDR2 is SNTAGT. Trimming took off 2 bases at V and 4 bases at J, with 12 bases between the two ends. CDR3 length: 15 residues.